One and the same sample provided the 29 T cell receptor beta chains below, sequenced in a study of cytomegalovirus exposure and HLA in healthy donors (dated by TCRdb to the late 2010s). Library construction relied on the immunoSEQ multiplex PCR assay. The multiplex PCR relied on a mix of 60 forward primers for TCR Vbeta segments and 13 reverse primers for TCR Jbeta segments. This immuneACCESS table, as held by TCRdb, lists in-frame sequences with V and J called but not all clones. Of the missing ones, under half trace to an unresolved V gene in checked studies; the others have no known cause. Here the sample has 50,000 to 65,000 clones; roughly 80% occur a single time. Of the sample, approximately 24% falls within the top ten clones. The specimen was PBMCs. These receptors came from a woman between 40 and 55 years old in good health and CMV-seropositive.

The chain links TRBV6-1 to TRBJ1-1; D ambiguous. CDR3 length: 12 amino acids. Germline CDR1 and CDR2: MNHNS and SASEGT. V was pared by 5 bases and J by 8 bases, with 12 bases between. CDR3 bases: TGTGCCAGCAGTCAAGTCCCGGTCGAAGCTTTCTTT. Translated: CASSQVPVEAFF.

The chain is built from TRBV11-1 and TRBJ1-3, with 10 bases lining up with TRBD1. CDR1 SGHAT and CDR2 FQDESV come from the germline V gene (reference sequence). After removal of 4 bases from V and 7 bases from J, the junction contained 7 bases not matched to a gene. The CDR3 is 15 residues long. This CDR3 reads CASSSGTGAKNTIYF. The CDR3 bases are TGTGCCAGCAGCTCCGGGACAGGGGCGAAGAACACCATATATTTT.

This chain uses TRBV10-3 with TRBJ1-5; 10 bases are a match to TRBD1. V dropped 8 bases and J dropped 3; count of bases not matched to a gene: 4. The germline gives CDR1 ENHRY, CDR2 SYGVKD. This CDR3 contains 14 residues. CDR3 DNA: TGTGCCATCTCGACAGGGGGCCTCAATCAGCCCCAGCATTTT. Translation: CAISTGGLNQPQHF.

The V call is TRBV15, the J call TRBJ2-1; weak D call: TRBD2 (6 bases). Germline CDR1 LNHNV, CDR2 YYDKDF (reference sequence). Trimming cost V 6 bases and J 8 bases, with 17 bases left between them. The CDR3 covers 14 residues. The CDR3 bases are TGTGCCACCAGTAGAAGGCGGACGGGAGATGAGCAGTTCTTC. Translation gives CATSRRRTGDEQFF.

The gene calls are TRBV5-1 and TRBJ2-7; tentatively, D is TRBD2 (6 bases). From germline, CDR1 is SGHRS and CDR2 YFSETQ. The CDR3 extends over 15 amino acids. The V gene lost 4 bases and the J gene lost 3 bases, with 17 bases spanning the gap. The CDR3 DNA reads TGCGCCAGCAGCATGGGGACTTCTCAGGACTACGAGCAGTACTTC. This codes for CASSMGTSQDYEQYF. Drawing the rest from reference TRBV5-1 and TRBJ2-7, the complete variable domain is KAGVTQTPRYLIKTRGQQVTLSCSPISGHRSVSWYQQTPGQGLQFLFEYFSETQRNKGNFPGRFSGRQFSNSRSEMNVSTLELGDSALYLCASSMGTSQDYEQYFGPGTRLTVT.

The genes are TRBV15 and TRBJ1-4; TRBD1 matches at 8 bases. The length of the CDR3 is 15 residues. V dropped 5 bases and J dropped 8; count of bases not matched to a gene: 10. Germline-derived CDR1 and CDR2 are LNHNV and YYDKDF (reference sequence). Here the CDR3 DNA reads TGTGCCACCAGCGTGCCCCAGGGGGCCGCGGAAAAACTGTTTTTT. Translating it yields CATSVPQGAAEKLFF.

The chain has TRBV5-1 and TRBJ2-7; 8 bases fit TRBD2. J lost 0 bases, V lost 4 bases, and 15 bases had no gene match. Per germline, CDR1 SGHRS and CDR2 YFSETQ. This CDR3 has 18 amino acids. As DNA, the CDR3 is TGCGCCAGCAGCCGGGGGGGGGAGCGGACGAGGAGCTCCTACGAGCAGTACTTC. Amino acids: CASSRGGERTRSSYEQYF. Using reference TRBV5-1 and TRBJ2-7 for the parts outside the CDR3, the full variable domain is KAGVTQTPRYLIKTRGQQVTLSCSPISGHRSVSWYQQTPGQGLQFLFEYFSETQRNKGNFPGRFSGRQFSNSRSEMNVSTLELGDSALYLCASSRGGERTRSSYEQYFGPGTRLTVT.

The gene calls are TRBV19 and TRBJ2-6; tentatively, D is TRBD2 (7 bases). CDR3 length: 19 residues. CDR1 and CDR2 (germline): LNHDA, SQIVND (reference sequence). Trimming removed 5 bases from V and 2 bases from J, with 22 bases in between. CDR3 sequence (DNA): TGTGCCAGTAGTGATGTCGGGGGGCGCGCCCTAACTGGGGCCAACGTCCTGACTTTC. Its protein is CASSDVGGRALTGANVLTF.

This chain links TRBV10-2 with TRBJ2-7; 9 bases fit TRBD2. The germline gives CDR1 WSHSY, CDR2 SAAADI. The CDR3 consists of 14 residues. The J segment lost 4 bases and the V segment lost 7 bases, leaving 8 bases of the junction unmatched. This CDR3 reads CASKESGGLYEQYF. Here the CDR3 DNA reads TGCGCCAGCAAAGAGAGCGGGGGGCTTTACGAGCAGTACTTC.

This chain connects TRBV5-1 to TRBJ2-1; 7 nucleotides align to TRBD2. CDR1 is SGHRS and CDR2 is YFSETQ in the germline V gene. There are 17 residues in the CDR3. J gave up 3 bases and V 1 base, and 10 bases lay outside the gene matches. The CDR3 is CASSLRATSAGYNEQFF. For the CDR3, the DNA is TGCGCCAGCAGCTTGAGGGCAACTAGCGCCGGCTACAATGAGCAGTTCTTC.

The genes are TRBV6-6 and TRBJ2-3, with 8 bases aligning to TRBD2. The CDR3 extends over 15 amino acids. Germline trimming cut 11 bases from V and 3 bases from J; bases unmatched to any gene: 13. CDR1 and CDR2 from the germline V gene are MNHNY and SVGAGI (reference sequence). The DNA for the CDR3 is TGTGCCGGCCGGGGCGGGGGGCTCGGGACAGATACGCAGTATTTT. Amino acid sequence: CAGRGGGLGTDTQYF.

This chain joins TRBV15 and TRBJ2-3; the match to TRBD1 covers 9 bases. V shed 0 bases and J 2 bases; nucleotides not matched to a gene: 9. Germline V gene lookup returns CDR1 LNHNV and CDR2 YYDKDF (reference sequence). The CDR3 sequence is 18 residues long. The CDR3 bases are TGTGCCACCAGCAGAGATTTCTCGGGACAGGGATACACAGATACGCAGTATTTT. It yields the protein CATSRDFSGQGYTDTQYF.

V usage is TRBV6-5 and J usage is TRBJ1-2, with D possibly being TRBD1 (5 bases). CDR3 length equals 14 residues. Germline CDR1 and CDR2: MNHEY and SVGAGI. V lost 0 bases and J lost 8, with 13 bases in between. For the CDR3, the DNA is TGTGCCAGCAGTTACTCGGGGCCCGCGGGGGGCTACACCTTC. Residues: CASSYSGPAGGYTF.

The chain has TRBV6-1 and TRBJ2-3, with D possibly being TRBD2 (6 bases). CDR1 MNHNS and CDR2 SASEGT come from the germline V gene. The CDR3 loop spans 16 amino acids. Trimming cost V 0 bases and J 5 bases, with 15 bases left between them. This CDR3 is CASSEARGGARDTQYF. The CDR3 DNA is TGTGCCAGCAGTGAAGCGCGGGGCGGGGCGAGAGATACGCAGTATTTT.

V is TRBV19 and J is TRBJ2-2, with 7 bases identical to TRBD1. V shed 10 bases and J 4 bases; nucleotides not matched to a gene: 12. CDR3 length: 15 residues. Germline values: CDR1 LNHDA, CDR2 SQIVND (reference sequence). CDR3: CATRRDSPTTGELFF. For the CDR3, the DNA is TGTGCCACTAGACGGGACAGTCCAACCACCGGGGAGCTGTTTTTT.

The V and J genes are TRBV7-8 and TRBJ2-6; 11 bases align to TRBD1. The V segment lost 0 bases and the J segment 2 bases; nucleotides outside the gene matches: 3. The germline CDR1 and CDR2 sequences are SGHVS and FQNEAQ. The CDR3 sequence is 18 residues long. CDR3 DNA: TGTGCCAGCAGCTTAGCGGGGACAGGGGGGACTGGGGCCAACGTCCTGACTTTC. Translation gives CASSLAGTGGTGANVLTF. The whole variable domain, filled in from reference TRBV7-8 and TRBJ2-6, reads GAGVSQSPRYKVAKRGQDVALRCDPISGHVSLFWYQQALGQGPEFLTYFQNEAQLDKSGLPSDRFFAERPEGSVSTLKIQRTQQEDSAVYLCASSLAGTGGTGANVLTFGAGSRLTVL.

The chain couples TRBV6-5 to TRBJ2-7, with 8 bases fitting TRBD2. This CDR3 region has 15 residues. Germline CDR1 reads MNHEY; CDR2 reads SVGAGI. V lost 7 bases, J lost 1 base, and 9 bases stayed unmatched. DNA of the CDR3: TGTGCCAGCAAAGGCGGGGGGTTCGGTTCCTACGAGCAGTACTTC. Translation: CASKGGGFGSYEQYF.

CDR3 residues: CASGLVSGGSDTQYF. The CDR3 bases are TGTGCTAGTGGTTTGGTTAGCGGGGGCTCAGATACGCAGTATTTT. This sequence joins TRBV12-5 and TRBJ2-3; 9 nucleotides align to TRBD2. Germline CDR1 LGHNT, CDR2 FRNRAP. This CDR3 is 15 amino acids long. The J segment lost 4 bases and the V segment lost 0 bases, leaving 2 bases of the junction unmatched.

The genes are TRBV6-6 and TRBJ1-6; D unresolved. Between the trimmed V and J ends, which lost 3 bases and 8 bases, there was a span of 17 bases. This CDR3 is 16 amino acids long. Germline V gene lookup returns CDR1 MNHNY and CDR2 SVGAGI (reference sequence). CDR3 sequence (DNA): TGTGCCAGCAGTTATCTGGCAGCCCGGAGGGATTCACCCCTCCACTTT. It codes for CASSYLAARRDSPLHF.

The chain couples TRBV7-2 to TRBJ1-5, with D perhaps TRBD1 (6 bases). Trimming removed 6 bases at V and 0 bases at J, with 12 bases between. The CDR3 contains 15 residues. Per the germline V gene, CDR1 is SGHTA and CDR2 is FQGNSA. The CDR3 DNA follows: TGTGCCAGCAGTTTTGACAGGTCTAGCAATCAGCCCCAGCATTTT. Translation: CASSFDRSSNQPQHF.

CDR3 amino acids: CASSRDSSSHEQYF. The DNA for the CDR3 is TGCGCCAGCAGTAGGGACTCCTCAAGCCACGAGCAGTACTTC. J is TRBJ2-7 and V is TRBV5-1, with a weak D call TRBD2 (6 bases). V was cut by 5 bases and J by 5 bases, with 17 bases left in between. Germline V gene sequence: CDR1 SGHRS, CDR2 YFSETQ. The CDR3 spans 14 residues. Using reference TRBV5-1 and TRBJ2-7 for the parts outside the CDR3, the full variable domain is KAGVTQTPRYLIKTRGQQVTLSCSPISGHRSVSWYQQTPGQGLQFLFEYFSETQRNKGNFPGRFSGRQFSNSRSEMNVSTLELGDSALYLCASSRDSSSHEQYFGPGTRLTVT.

This clone was picked up many times. The chain recombines TRBV6-5 with TRBJ1-1; D call uncertain. The V end was cut by 5 bases, the J end by 0 bases, with 7 bases between. The germline V gene has CDR1 MNHEY and CDR2 SVGAGI. The CDR3 has 13 amino acids. CDR3 region: CASSNKMNTEAFF. CDR3 bases: TGTGCCAGCAGTAACAAAATGAACACTGAAGCTTTCTTT.

This clone has only one observation. The chain links TRBV5-4 to TRBJ2-5, with a tentative D call TRBD1 (6 bases). CDR3 length equals 13 residues. The V end was cut by 2 bases, the J end by 5 bases, with 10 bases between. Germline lookup yields CDR1 SGHNT and CDR2 YYREEE (reference sequence). The CDR3 DNA sequence: TGTGCCAGCAGCTTACCCCAGGGGGAGACCCAGTACTTC. Protein: CASSLPQGETQYF.

This clone appeared once. V usage is TRBV9 and J usage is TRBJ1-6, with a possible D match to TRBD1 (6 bases). Germline V gene lookup returns CDR1 SGDLS and CDR2 YYNGEE. V dropped 3 bases and J dropped 4 bases, with 11 bases sitting between them. CDR3 length: 15 residues. The CDR3 loop is CASSGPGQYNSPLHF. DNA for the CDR3: TGTGCCAGCAGCGGCCCGGGACAATATAATTCACCCCTCCACTTT.

This chain links TRBV2 with TRBJ2-1, with a weak D call TRBD1 (6 bases). V lost 5 bases to trimming and J lost 0 bases, with 11 bases between them. This CDR3 comprises 15 residues. The germline CDR1 and CDR2 sequences are SNHLY and FYNNEI. The CDR3 is CASSRTDRSYNEQFF. The CDR3 DNA follows: TGTGCCAGCAGTCGGACAGATCGCTCCTACAATGAGCAGTTCTTC. The full variable domain, in which reference TRBV2 and TRBJ2-1 provide the parts outside the CDR3, is EPEVTQTPSHQVTQMGQEVILRCVPISNHLYFYWYRQILGQKVEFLVSFYNNEISEKSEIFDDQFSVERPDGSNFTLKIRSTKLEDSAMYFCASSRTDRSYNEQFFGPGTRLTVL.

The chain is built from TRBV6-6 and TRBJ1-1; TRBD1 agrees at 7 bases. Germline V gives CDR1 MNHNY, CDR2 SVGAGI (reference sequence). This CDR3 is built from 15 residues. Trimming at V came to 5 bases and at J to 5 bases, leaving 11 bases not matched to a gene. The CDR3 DNA sequence: TGTGCCAGCAGTAGACCGGGACAGACTACAACTGAAGCTTTCTTT. The encoded protein is CASSRPGQTTTEAFF.

This clone was detected a few times. This chain connects TRBV5-6 to TRBJ1-5, with 7 bases identical to TRBD1. V lost 2 bases to trimming and J lost 5 bases; unmatched junction nucleotides: 4. CDR3 length equals 14 residues. Germline-derived CDR1 and CDR2 are SGHDT and YYEEEE. For the CDR3, the DNA is TGTGCCAGCAGCTTCGGGCAGGGGGATCAGCCCCAGCATTTT. Its protein product is CASSFGQGDQPQHF.

The CDR3: CASSSQGSQGINSPLHF. As DNA, the CDR3 is TGTGCCAGCTCGTCACAAGGTTCACAGGGGATTAATTCACCCCTCCACTTT. The V gene is TRBV18, the J gene TRBJ1-6, with 7 bases lining up with TRBD1. The CDR3 spans 17 residues. Germline assignment: CDR1 KGHSH and CDR2 LQKENI. Unmatched junction bases numbered 14, after V lost 6 bases and J lost 6 bases.

This chain links TRBV5-1 with TRBJ2-7, with TRBD1 identical over 11 bases. J gave up 7 bases and V 7 bases, and 16 bases lay outside the gene matches. Germline-derived CDR1 and CDR2 are SGHRS and YFSETQ. The CDR3 length is 16 residues. This chain's CDR3 is CASEPGQGDKAGEQYF. CDR3 nucleotides: TGCGCCAGCGAACCGGGACAGGGGGATAAGGCTGGTGAGCAGTACTTC.